What follows are 6 T cell receptor beta chains derived from one specimen sequenced in a study of tumour-infiltrating T cells in Burkitt lymphoma. Libraries were prepared by immunoSEQ multiplex PCR; TCRdb keeps only in-frame clonotypes and omits some of them. This table holds 1,500 to 2,000 clones, 17% found once. The source material was tumor tissue. Every receptor here comes from a human donor with diffuse large B-cell lymphoma.

There are a few counts of this clone. The chain employs TRBV4-1 and TRBJ1-3; D ambiguous. CDR3 length equals 12 residues. V lost 3 bases to trimming and J lost 4 bases, with 4 bases between them. Per the germline V gene, CDR1 is MGHRA and CDR2 is YSYEKL. The CDR3 nucleotides are TGCGCCAGCAGCCACTTCGGAAACACCATATATTTT. Protein: CASSHFGNTIYF.

This clone was detected only a few times. V is TRBV27 and J is TRBJ2-7, with D uncertain. The germline CDR1 and CDR2 sequences are MNHEY and SMNVEV (reference sequence). This CDR3 region has 14 residues. Between the trimmed V and J ends, which lost 8 bases and 6 bases, there was a span of 20 bases. Written as DNA, the CDR3 is TGTGCCAGCGGCCCCCGGGTCCTTGCGTCCGAGCAGTACTTC. It specifies CASGPRVLASEQYF.

The chain is built from TRBV5-6 and TRBJ2-2; the D gene could be TRBD1 or TRBD2 (6 bases each). Trimming shortened V by 0 bases and J by 1 base, and 10 bases separated the two germline ends. This CDR3 is 16 amino acids long. Germline V gene data show CDR1 as SGHDT and CDR2 as YYEEEE. Here the CDR3 reads CASSLVKGGNTGELFF. CDR3 in DNA: TGTGCCAGCAGCTTGGTCAAGGGGGGGAACACCGGGGAGCTGTTTTTT.

This clone came up a few times. The V gene is TRBV15, the J gene TRBJ2-5; D possibly corresponds to TRBD1 (7 bases). CDR3 length equals 13 residues. CDR1 is LNHNV and CDR2 is YYDKDF in the germline V gene (reference sequence). V was cut by 1 base and J by 5 bases, with 8 bases left in between. CDR3 amino acids: CATSRAGGETQYF. The CDR3 DNA reads as TGTGCCACCAGCAGAGCAGGGGGGGAGACCCAGTACTTC.

V gene TRBV6-5 combines with J gene TRBJ1-2; possible D gene TRBD1, 6 bases. Germline CDR1 MNHEY, CDR2 SVGAGI. The CDR3 length is 15 residues. Trimming removed 5 bases from V and 8 bases from J, with 21 bases in between. The CDR3, as DNA: TGTGCCAGCAGTCGACTCAACAGGGCGGGTGGAGGCTACACCTTC. It translates to CASSRLNRAGGGYTF.

This clone has more than one count but fewer than ten. J is TRBJ2-7 and V is TRBV11-1, with 7 bases fitting TRBD2. Per germline, CDR1 SGHAT and CDR2 FQDESV (reference sequence). V dropped 5 bases and J dropped 7; count of bases not matched to a gene: 8. The CDR3 has 13 residues. The CDR3 nucleotides read TGTGCCAGCAGCCAAAGGACCGGGGGGGAGCAGTACTTC. Encoded protein: CASSQRTGGEQYF.